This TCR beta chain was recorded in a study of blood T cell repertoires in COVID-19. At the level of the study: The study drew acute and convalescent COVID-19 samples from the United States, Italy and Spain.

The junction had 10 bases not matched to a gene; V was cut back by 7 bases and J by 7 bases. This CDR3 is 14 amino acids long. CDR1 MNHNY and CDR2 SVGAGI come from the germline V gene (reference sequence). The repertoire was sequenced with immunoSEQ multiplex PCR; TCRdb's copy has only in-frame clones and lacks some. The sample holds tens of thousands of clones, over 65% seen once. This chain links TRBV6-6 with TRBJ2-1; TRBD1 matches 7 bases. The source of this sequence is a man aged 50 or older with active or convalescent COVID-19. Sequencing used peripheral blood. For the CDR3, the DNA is TGTGCCAGCACTCCCCAAGGGGGCCTAAATGAGCAGTTCTTC. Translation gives CASTPQGGLNEQFF.